A single sample gave rise to the 10 T cell receptor beta chains below, sequenced in a study of CD8+ T cells in alopecia areata. It was cDNA, reverse transcribed from extracted RNA, that served as the sequencing template. Using immunoSEQ multiplex PCR, the repertoire was profiled, and TCRdb retains in-frame clones only, with some absent. The sample includes around 100,000 clones, none of them occurring once. The sample taken for sequencing was lesional skin. These receptors came from a C3H/HeJ mouse with alopecia areata. Strain MHC haplotype: H2-k.

Points on this clone: Any gene name here is a mouse gene name. CDR3 residues: CASSDAAGSQNTLYF. The covered CDR3 bases are TGTGCCAGCAGTGATGCAGCAGGAAGTCAAAAC. V and J are TRBV13-3 and TRBJ2-4; no firm D call. The sequenced fragment ends 4 residues before the CDR3 boundary, so the rest is inferred from the germline J gene. Between the trimmed V and J ends, which lost 0 bases and 0 bases, there was a span of 8 bases. Germline values: CDR1 NNHDY, CDR2 SYVADS. The CDR3 is 15 amino acids.

A note on this clone: Mouse germline and gene names are used. The CDR3 end falls 4 residues outside the read, so it is completed with the germline J gene. The chain has TRBV16 and TRBJ2-7; 9 positions match TRBD1. Trimming at V came to 1 base and at J to 0 bases, leaving 4 bases not matched to a gene. CDR3 length equals 16 residues. Germline V gene data show CDR1 as SGHSA and CDR2 as FRNQAP. The DNA read from the CDR3 is TGTGCAAGCAGCTTAGGGGACAGGGCTAGCTCCTAT. It translates to CASSLGDRASSY. The complete CDR3 reads CASSLGDRASSYEQYF.

This clone was observed a few times. The genes are named according to mouse. The read comes to an end 4 residues before the CDR3 does, leaving the germline J gene to fill in the end. The chain recombines TRBV1 with TRBJ2-7; a possible D gene is TRBD1 (5 bases). Germline V lookup: CDR1 NSQYPW, CDR2 LRSPGD (reference sequence). V lost 3 bases, J lost 3 bases, and 12 bases lay in between. This CDR3 region has 14 residues. CDR3 sequence reads: CTCSARQTNYEQYF. The CDR3 bases that were read are TGCACCTGCAGTGCCAGACAGACAAACTAT. Full variable domain (remainder filled in from reference TRBV1 and TRBJ2-7): VTLLEQNPRWRLVPRGQAVNLRCILKNSQYPWMSWYQQDLQKQLQWLFTLRSPGDKEVKSLPGADYLATRVTDTELRLQVANMSQGRTLYCTCSARQTNYEQYFGPGTRLTVL.

Remarks on this clone: The gene names here belong to mouse. The CDR3 end falls 4 residues outside the read, so it is completed with the germline J gene. This chain joins TRBV1 and TRBJ2-3; TRBD1 might be the D (6 bases). This CDR3 region has 15 residues. CDR1 is NSQYPW and CDR2 is LRSPGD in the germline V gene (reference sequence). Trimming took off 4 bases at V and 0 bases at J, with 11 bases between the two ends. CDR3 DNA (partial): TGCACCTGCAGTGAGACAAGGGGGAGTGCAGAA. It encodes CTCSETRGSAE. From start to end, the CDR3 is CTCSETRGSAETLYF.

This clone has just a few counts. The gene names given are mouse names. From the germline J gene comes the end of the CDR3, since the read stops 4 residues before it. The chain combines TRBV13-2 with TRBJ2-1; 11 bases fit TRBD2. The CDR3 is made up of 15 amino acids. The V and J ends lost 6 bases and 3 bases, in that order; junction bases with no gene match: 5. Per germline, CDR1 NNHNN and CDR2 SYGAGS (reference sequence). CDR3: CASAHWGGAYAEQFF. The covered CDR3 bases are TGTGCCAGCGCTCACTGGGGGGGCGCCTATGCT.

This clone was seen only a few times. Gene names follow the mouse nomenclature. The read ends 4 residues shy of where the CDR3 ends; the end is completed using the germline J gene. This chain links TRBV1 with TRBJ2-5; 9 bases line up with TRBD2. The length of the CDR3 is 14 residues. The germline gives CDR1 NSQYPW, CDR2 LRSPGD (reference sequence). The part of the CDR3 DNA that was read is TGCACCTGCAGTGCTCGGGACTGGGAAGAC. It encodes CTCSARDWED. The whole CDR3 sequence reads CTCSARDWEDTQYF.

On this clone itself: Genes and germline come from the mouse. Read data end 4 residues before the CDR3 end; the end is taken from the germline J gene. The chain combines TRBV19 with TRBJ1-4; D unresolved. Deletions cut 6 bases from V and 0 bases from J, with 12 bases between. CDR1 and CDR2 from the germline V gene are FNHDT and SITEND (reference sequence). This CDR3 is 15 amino acids long. The sequenced part of the CDR3 DNA is TGTGCCAGCACCGACGACAAAATTTCCAACGAA. Its protein is CASTDDKISNE. In full, the CDR3 is CASTDDKISNERLFF.

This clone has more than one count but fewer than ten. The protein TCRdb lists differs from the translation of the DNA at residue 14; the protein given here is translated from the DNA itself. Genes and germline come from the mouse. The CDR3 goes on 3 residues after the read ends, and that part is filled in from the germline J gene. V and J are TRBV14 and TRBJ1-6; 9 bases align to TRBD1. TRBJ1-6 is sorted into the ORF group, with uncertain function. From germline, CDR1 is SGHDT and CDR2 FRDEAV. The CDR3 runs to 17 residues. Unmatched junction bases numbered 6, after V lost 5 bases and J lost 0 bases. This CDR3 reads CASSPGQGNSYNSPLYF. The sequenced part of the CDR3 DNA is TGTGCCAGCAGCCCGGGACAGGGAAATTCCTATAATTCGCCC.

This clone showed up many times. The protein listed by TCRdb differs at residue 12 from the translated DNA, so the DNA translation is shown. The gene names given are mouse names. Read coverage stops 3 residues before the CDR3 terminus; the germline J gene supplies the remainder. This rearrangement joins TRBV13-3 to TRBJ1-6, with 12 bases identical to TRBD1. TRBJ1-6 is sorted into the ORF group, with uncertain function. J lost 8 bases, V lost 2 bases, and 2 bases had no gene match. The CDR3 totals 15 residues. Looked up from germline, CDR1 is NNHDY and CDR2 is SYVADS. CDR3 sequence: CASSEGQGADSPLYF. The covered CDR3 bases are TGTGCCAGCAGTGAGGGACAGGGGGCTGATTCGCCC.

Comment on this clone: Mouse names are used for the genes. The sequenced fragment ends 4 residues before the CDR3 boundary, so the rest is inferred from the germline J gene. This rearrangement joins TRBV19 to TRBJ2-1, with D unclear. Per germline, CDR1 FNHDT and CDR2 SITEND (reference sequence). V gave up 1 base and J gave up 0 bases, with 8 bases separating them. CDR3 size: 15 residues. The part of the CDR3 DNA that was read is TGTGCCAGCAGTATACCAGATCTTAACTATGCT. Translation: CASSIPDLNYA. The complete CDR3 protein is CASSIPDLNYAEQFF.